These 16 T cell receptor beta chains came from one sample sequenced in a study of siplizumab effects on memory and regulatory T cells (dated by TCRdb to the late 2010s). Libraries came from the immunoSEQ multiplex PCR assay. TCRdb obtained this table from immuneACCESS and retained in-frame rearrangements with V and J assigned. These tables miss some clones; where compared with another copy, unresolved V genes account for less than half of the shortfall, and the remainder is unexplained. Counted in this sample were 100,000 or so clones; approximately 91% of them appeared once. The ten largest clones represent roughly 0.16% of the sample. The sample taken for sequencing was CD4+ T cells sorted from blood. The source is a human donor in good health.

The genes are TRBV10-1 and TRBJ2-1; D might be TRBD1 (6 bases). The V gene lost 3 bases and the J gene lost 6 bases, with 15 bases spanning the gap. This CDR3 region has 15 residues. Germline V lookup: CDR1 WNHNN, CDR2 SYGVQD (reference sequence). The CDR3, as DNA: TGCGCCAGCAGTGAACTGACAGGCCTGGGCAATGAGCAGTTCTTC. Translation: CASSELTGLGNEQFF.

CDR3 sequence (DNA): TGTGCCAGCAGTGAATACGGCGGTTCGGAAAAACTGTTTTTT. Amino acids: CASSEYGGSEKLFF. This chain joins TRBV25-1 and TRBJ1-4; D call uncertain. Germline values: CDR1 MGHDK, CDR2 SYGVNS. Trimming removed 0 bases from V and 8 bases from J, with 10 bases in between. CDR3 length: 14 amino acids. Full variable domain (remainder filled in from reference TRBV25-1 and TRBJ1-4): EADIYQTPRYLVIGTGKKITLECSQTMGHDKMYWYQQDPGMELHLIHYSYGVNSTEKGDLSSESTVSRIRTEHFPLTLESARPSHTSQYLCASSEYGGSEKLFFGSGTQLSVL.

This chain joins TRBV19 and TRBJ1-5; 9 positions match TRBD1. CDR1 and CDR2 from the germline V gene are LNHDA and SQIVND (reference sequence). With 6 bases clipped from V and 5 bases from J, the junction kept 2 bases outside the gene matches. The CDR3 covers 13 residues. The CDR3 DNA sequence: TGTGCCAGTAGACGGGACAGGGATCAGCCCCAGCATTTT. Translating gives CASRRDRDQPQHF.

This clone occurred once. The genes are TRBV28 and TRBJ1-2; 8 nucleotides align to TRBD1. This CDR3 is 15 amino acids long. CDR1 MDHEN and CDR2 SYDVKM come from the germline V gene. V shed 5 bases and J 7 bases; nucleotides not matched to a gene: 12. The CDR3 DNA follows: TGTGCCAGCAGTCGAAGGGACAGGCCCGTTGGTGGCTACACCTTC. Translated, it gives CASSRRDRPVGGYTF.

V usage is TRBV6-4 and J usage is TRBJ1-6; perhaps TRBD1 as D (5 bases). The germline V and J ends were trimmed by 2 bases and 0 bases, with 5 bases remaining between them. The CDR3 totals 15 residues. Germline-derived CDR1 and CDR2 are MRHNA and SNTAGT. Here the CDR3 reads CASSDQGSYNSPLHF. The DNA for the CDR3 is TGTGCCAGCAGTGACCAGGGCTCCTATAATTCACCCCTCCACTTT.

About this clone itself: This same CDR3 is encoded by further DNA sequences in the sample. The chain combines TRBV5-1 with TRBJ2-5; D ambiguous. The CDR3 runs 12 residues. Trimming took off 4 bases at V and 1 base at J, with 5 bases between the two ends. CDR1 is SGHRS, CDR2 YFSETQ, per germline. CDR3 in DNA: TGCGCCAGCAGCGTAATCCAAGAGACCCAGTACTTC. This translates into CASSVIQETQYF.

This clone was counted once. The V gene is TRBV18, the J gene TRBJ1-2, with 7 bases fitting TRBD1. The CDR3 loop spans 13 amino acids. CDR1 KGHSH and CDR2 LQKENI come from the germline V gene. V lost 3 bases to trimming and J lost 4 bases; unmatched junction nucleotides: 2. CDR3 bases: TGTGCCAGCTCACCGGGACAGCTCTATGGCTACACCTTC. Residues: CASSPGQLYGYTF.

The chain carries TRBV2 and TRBJ1-1; D is uncertain. Germline CDR1 reads SNHLY; CDR2 reads FYNNEI. The CDR3 has 13 residues. V lost 7 bases and J lost 1, with 10 bases in between. The CDR3 region is CASKWTENTEAFF. The CDR3 DNA sequence: TGTGCCAGCAAATGGACGGAGAACACTGAAGCTTTCTTT.

The gene calls are TRBV6-6 and TRBJ1-3; perhaps TRBD1 as D (5 bases). The V and J ends lost 7 bases and 4 bases respectively, with 17 bases between them. The CDR3 consists of 15 residues. Per the germline V gene, CDR1 is MNHNY and CDR2 is SVGAGI (reference sequence). The CDR3 protein is CASTPLAGSGNTIYF. CDR3 DNA sequence: TGTGCCAGCACTCCCCTCGCAGGGTCGGGAAACACCATATATTTT.

The chain has TRBV11-1 and TRBJ2-7, with 7 nucleotides matching TRBD1. V was pared by 5 bases and J by 3 bases, with 7 bases of the junction left unmatched. CDR3 length: 14 amino acids. Germline-derived CDR1 and CDR2 are SGHAT and FQDESV (reference sequence). The chain's CDR3 is CASSTGTAIYEQYF. Written as DNA, the CDR3 is TGTGCCAGCAGCACCGGGACAGCTATCTACGAGCAGTACTTC.

The genes are TRBV10-3 and TRBJ1-5, with D possibly being TRBD1 (6 bases). The CDR3 has 18 residues. Trimming removed 0 bases from V and 7 bases from J, with 22 bases in between. Germline V lookup: CDR1 ENHRY, CDR2 SYGVKD. The DNA for the CDR3 is TGTGCCATCAGTGAGTCGGGTCCGGACCGAGGGGGAAGGCAGCCCCAGCATTTT. Translating gives CAISESGPDRGGRQPQHF.

The chain couples TRBV9 to TRBJ1-2; the D gene is possibly TRBD1 (5 bases). This CDR3 contains 16 residues. Germline V CDR1 and CDR2: SGDLS, YYNGEE. Between the trimmed V and J ends, which lost 0 bases and 6 bases, there was a span of 18 bases. The CDR3 DNA follows: TGTGCCAGCAGCGTAGGCAGGACAACCAGTAGGAATGGCTACACCTTC. Translation: CASSVGRTTSRNGYTF.

The chain links TRBV2 to TRBJ2-2; tentatively, D is TRBD2 (5 bases). There are 12 residues in the CDR3. Germline V gene data show CDR1 as SNHLY and CDR2 as FYNNEI. V lost 8 bases and J lost 1, with 5 bases in between. CDR3 sequence: CASRENTGELFF. The CDR3 coding sequence is TGTGCCAGCCGGGAGAACACCGGGGAGCTGTTTTTT.

The rearrangement links TRBV4-2 to TRBJ2-2; 8 bases align to TRBD2. CDR1 is LGHNA, CDR2 YNFKEQ, per germline. J gave up 5 bases and V 4 bases, and 6 bases lay outside the gene matches. The CDR3 is made up of 15 amino acids. The CDR3 coding sequence is TGTGCCAGCAGCCTCGGGGGGGCCGGGACCGGGGAGCTGTTTTTT. Residues: CASSLGGAGTGELFF.

The V gene is TRBV15, the J gene TRBJ1-4; D possibly corresponds to TRBD1 (5 bases). This CDR3 comprises 15 residues. The germline gives CDR1 LNHNV, CDR2 YYDKDF (reference sequence). Trimming took off 1 base at V and 4 bases at J, with 10 bases between the two ends. CDR3 loop: CATSRGAGSNEKLFF. The CDR3 bases are TGTGCCACCAGCAGAGGAGCAGGGAGTAATGAAAAACTGTTTTTT. Supplemented by reference TRBV15 and TRBJ1-4, the full variable domain reads DAMVIQNPRYQVTQFGKPVTLSCSQTLNHNVMYWYQQKSSQAPKLLFHYYDKDFNNEADTPDNFQSRRPNTSFCFLDIRSPGLGDTAMYLCATSRGAGSNEKLFFGSGTQLSVL.

V is TRBV12-5 and J is TRBJ1-1; the match to TRBD1 covers 8 bases. V was pared by 7 bases and J by 11 bases, with 12 bases of the junction left unmatched. Per the germline V gene, CDR1 is LGHNT and CDR2 is FRNRAP. The CDR3 consists of 13 residues. CDR3 bases: TGTGCTAGTGCCGCCTTGACAGGGGTACGGGCTTTCTTT. Protein: CASAALTGVRAFF.